The 11 T cell receptor beta chains in this list originate from one sample, sequenced in a study of PD-1 blockade in classical Hodgkin lymphoma. TCRdb's table, derived via immunoSEQ multiplex PCR, lists solely in-frame clones and lacks some. This sample has about 21,000 clones, with around nine tenths found just once. Stated time point: newly diagnosed, previously untreated cHL patient sample. Thawed PBMCs were the source of CD8+ T cells, obtained through magnetic negative selection. The sample was CD8+ T cells from blood. The receptors originated from a human donor with classical Hodgkin lymphoma.

A few counts support this clone. The genes are TRBV10-1 and TRBJ2-7, with D tentatively TRBD1 or TRBD2 (5 bases each). This CDR3 comprises 14 residues. V dropped 4 bases and J dropped 3 bases, with 13 bases sitting between them. Germline CDR1 is WNHNN and CDR2 is SYGVQD (reference sequence). For the CDR3, the DNA is TGCGCCAGCAGTGCCGGGACGGGGAGCTACGAGCAGTACTTC. Its protein is CASSAGTGSYEQYF.

The V and J genes are TRBV27 and TRBJ1-1, with D perhaps matching TRBD1 (5 bases). CDR3 size: 13 residues. The V gene lost 4 bases and the J gene lost 3 bases, with 9 bases spanning the gap. Germline CDR1 reads MNHEY; CDR2 reads SMNVEV (reference sequence). The CDR3 DNA sequence: TGTGCCAGCAGTTCCGCAGGGTACACTGAAGCTTTCTTT. The encoded protein is CASSSAGYTEAFF.

The rearrangement joins TRBV5-1 to TRBJ1-2; D is unresolved. Deletions cut 4 bases from V and 2 bases from J, with 15 bases between. Germline assignment: CDR1 SGHRS and CDR2 YFSETQ. This CDR3 is built from 15 residues. The DNA of the CDR3 is TGCGCCAGCAGCACCTACCCAATAGAAAACTATGGCTACACCTTC. Translating it yields CASSTYPIENYGYTF.

The chain joins TRBV5-5 to TRBJ2-3, with D possibly being TRBD1 (5 bases). The CDR3 has 13 residues. Germline V gene sequence: CDR1 SGHKS, CDR2 YYEKEE (reference sequence). The V end was cut by 4 bases, the J end by 1 base, with 7 bases between. DNA for the CDR3: TGTGCCAGCAGCAGCAGGGGCACAGATACGCAGTATTTT. Translating it yields CASSSRGTDTQYF.

The J gene is TRBJ1-1, the V gene TRBV6-5, with a tentative D call TRBD1 (6 bases). The CDR3 totals 15 residues. CDR1 MNHEY and CDR2 SVGAGI come from the germline V gene. The V end was cut by 0 bases, the J end by 5 bases, with 13 bases between. The DNA of the CDR3 is TGTGCCAGCAGTTACTCCGGGGGCTGGCAAACTGAAGCTTTCTTT. Amino acid sequence: CASSYSGGWQTEAFF.

This chain uses TRBV7-8 with TRBJ1-6, with D uncertain. CDR1 and CDR2 from the germline V gene are SGHVS and FQNEAQ. The germline V and J ends were trimmed by 8 bases and 13 bases, with 27 bases remaining between them. The CDR3 is 16 residues long. The CDR3 protein is CASHYTTDRRGTPLHF. The DNA of the CDR3 is TGTGCCAGCCATTATACCACAGACCGGCGCGGAACCCCCCTCCACTTT.

The sample holds a few counts of this clone. V and J are TRBV6-4 and TRBJ2-1; 7 nucleotides align to TRBD1. J lost 9 bases, V lost 0 bases, and 2 bases had no gene match. CDR1 is MRHNA, CDR2 SNTAGT, per germline. The CDR3 spans 13 residues. CDR3 loop: CASSDSGQLEQFF. The CDR3 bases are TGTGCCAGCAGTGACTCGGGACAGCTTGAGCAGTTCTTC.

The gene calls are TRBV27 and TRBJ2-3; D not certain. Trimming took off 5 bases at V and 1 base at J, with 19 bases between the two ends. CDR3 length: 17 residues. The germline V gene has CDR1 MNHEY and CDR2 SMNVEV (reference sequence). The CDR3 nucleotides read TGTGCCAGCAGTAACCCCCCATGGCGAGAAGGCACAGATACGCAGTATTTT. It specifies CASSNPPWREGTDTQYF.

CDR3 DNA sequence: TGTGCCAGTAGTATAGGAGCGCAGGATGAGCAGTTCTTC. Amino acids: CASSIGAQDEQFF. V gene TRBV19 combines with J gene TRBJ2-1, with D hard to call. Germline V CDR1 and CDR2: LNHDA, SQIVND (reference sequence). The CDR3 covers 13 residues. Trimming took 1 base from V and 8 from J, leaving 9 bases between them.

V gene TRBV7-9 combines with J gene TRBJ1-2, with a tentative D call TRBD1 (5 bases). Germline V gene data show CDR1 as SEHNR and CDR2 as FQNEAQ (reference sequence). The germline V and J ends were trimmed by 3 bases and 6 bases, with 14 bases remaining between them. The CDR3 is 14 amino acids. In DNA form, the CDR3 reads TGTGCCAGCAGCTTCTCGACAGTTCCCGATGGCTACACCTTC. Translating it yields CASSFSTVPDGYTF.

The chain uses TRBV7-2 and TRBJ2-2; possible D gene TRBD2, 6 bases. The V and J ends lost 4 bases and 6 bases respectively, with 21 bases between them. This CDR3 comprises 17 residues. CDR1 is SGHTA, CDR2 FQGNSA, per germline. The CDR3 DNA reads TGTGCCAGCAGCTACAACCCCGTCGTGCGGGGTGCCGGGGAGCTGTTTTTT. The encoded protein is CASSYNPVVRGAGELFF.